This TCR beta chain was sequenced in a study of T cells after yellow fever vaccination. Overall study context: SMART-Seq v4 Ultra Low Input served to prepare low-cell-number fractions.

V dropped 5 bases and J dropped 9; count of bases not matched to a gene: 11. Germline CDR1 reads LGHNA; CDR2 reads YNFKEQ. This CDR3 spans 15 amino acids. General observations from the study: Boosting was followed by the reappearance of most primary-vaccination clones (roughly 95% CD4, 85% to 90% CD8).

This clonotype has a handful of counts. Its antigen is still unknown. Universal primer sites and UMIs were introduced during 5'RACE template-switching synthesis of TCR cDNA. TCRdb itself ran the 5' RACE reads through MiXCR, one entry per CDR3 protein. Among 120,000 or so distinct CDR3 sequences, approximately 16% were seen once, and the ten largest hold about 42%. The genes are TRBV4-2 and TRBJ2-1; 9 nucleotides align to TRBD1. This TCR came from a man aged 18 to 29 who received the YFV17D yellow fever vaccine. Sequenced material: CD8+ T cells sorted from PBMCs, taken 5 days after the yellow fever booster vaccination. CDR3 in amino acids: CASSDPGTGWTEQFF. The CDR3 nucleotides read TGTGCCAGCAGCGATCCCGGGACAGGGTGGACTGAGCAGTTCTTC.